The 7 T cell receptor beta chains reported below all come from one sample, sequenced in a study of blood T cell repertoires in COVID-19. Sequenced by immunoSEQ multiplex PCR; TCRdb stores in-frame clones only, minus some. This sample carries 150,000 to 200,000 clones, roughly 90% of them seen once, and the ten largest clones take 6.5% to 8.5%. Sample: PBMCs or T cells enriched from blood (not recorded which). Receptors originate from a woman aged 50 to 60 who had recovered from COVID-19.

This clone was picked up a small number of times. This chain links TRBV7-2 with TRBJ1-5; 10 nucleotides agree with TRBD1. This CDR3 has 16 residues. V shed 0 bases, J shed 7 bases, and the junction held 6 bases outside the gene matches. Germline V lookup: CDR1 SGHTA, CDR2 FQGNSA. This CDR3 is CASSLARTGGRQPQHF. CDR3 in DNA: TGTGCCAGCAGCTTAGCACGGACAGGGGGAAGGCAGCCCCAGCATTTT.

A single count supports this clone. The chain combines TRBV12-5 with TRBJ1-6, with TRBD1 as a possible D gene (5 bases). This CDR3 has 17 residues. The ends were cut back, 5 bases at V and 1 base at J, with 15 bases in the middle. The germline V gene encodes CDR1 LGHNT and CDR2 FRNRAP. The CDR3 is CASGTAQGGSYNSPLHF. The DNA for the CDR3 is TGTGCTAGTGGTACCGCGCAGGGAGGATCCTATAATTCACCCCTCCACTTT.

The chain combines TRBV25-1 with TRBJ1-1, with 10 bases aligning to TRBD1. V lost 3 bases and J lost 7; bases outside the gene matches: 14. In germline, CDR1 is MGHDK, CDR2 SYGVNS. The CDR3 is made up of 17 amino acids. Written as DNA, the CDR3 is TGTGCCAGCAGTGAGGTTGTTAAGGACAGGGGGAGGGATGAAGCTTTCTTT. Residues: CASSEVVKDRGRDEAFF.

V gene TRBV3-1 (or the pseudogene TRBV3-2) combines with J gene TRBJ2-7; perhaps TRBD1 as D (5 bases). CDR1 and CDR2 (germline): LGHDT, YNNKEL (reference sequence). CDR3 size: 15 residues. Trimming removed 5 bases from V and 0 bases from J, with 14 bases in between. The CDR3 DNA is TGTGCCAGCAGCGAACGATCTGACAGCTCCTACGAGCAGTACTTC. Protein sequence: CASSERSDSSYEQYF.

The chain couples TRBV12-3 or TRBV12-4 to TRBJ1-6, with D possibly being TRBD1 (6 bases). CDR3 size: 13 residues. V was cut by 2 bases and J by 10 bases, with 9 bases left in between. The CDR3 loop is CASSLNQGSPLHF. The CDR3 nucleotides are TGTGCCAGCAGTTTAAACCAGGGGTCACCCCTCCACTTT.

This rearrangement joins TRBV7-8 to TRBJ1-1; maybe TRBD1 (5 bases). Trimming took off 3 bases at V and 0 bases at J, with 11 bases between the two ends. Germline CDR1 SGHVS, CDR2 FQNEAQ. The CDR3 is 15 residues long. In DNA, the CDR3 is TGTGCCAGCAGCTTGAGACAGCAACTGAACACTGAAGCTTTCTTT. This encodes CASSLRQQLNTEAFF.

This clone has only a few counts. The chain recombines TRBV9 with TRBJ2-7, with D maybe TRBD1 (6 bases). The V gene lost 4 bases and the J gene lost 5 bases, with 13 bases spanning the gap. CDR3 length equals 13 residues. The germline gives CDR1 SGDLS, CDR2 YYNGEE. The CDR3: CASSPRYRDEQYF. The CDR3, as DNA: TGTGCCAGCAGCCCCAGATACAGGGACGAGCAGTACTTC.